A single TCR beta chain is shown here with its context. The antigen remains unidentified. These data come from a study of T cell responses to AZD1222 COVID-19 vaccine. Broader study findings: Of spike-specific TCRs, nearly half reportedly target regions left unmutated in variants. The study sampled repertoires only after the peak T cell response.

Measured with immunoSEQ multiplex PCR; TCRdb has only the in-frame clones, and not every one. The data contain over 120,000 clones, about 92% of them singletons. The CDR3 is made up of 14 amino acids. Germline V gene lookup returns CDR1 LGHNA and CDR2 YSLEER. The V end was cut by 3 bases, the J end by 6 bases, with 12 bases between. V and J are TRBV4-3 and TRBJ1-5; possibly TRBD1 for D (5 bases). The sequence was obtained from an adult who received the AZD1222 COVID-19 vaccine. Sequenced material: peripheral blood, taken 28 days after the second AZD1222 dose. CDR3 protein: CASSQLVGTQPQHF. CDR3 bases: TGCGCCAGCAGCCAGTTGGTGGGGACTCAGCCCCAGCATTTT.